These T cell receptor beta chains were read from a single sample in a study of T cells in Graves' hyperthyroidism and ophthalmopathy. TCRdb analysed the multiplex PCR reads with MiXCR anew, one entry per CDR3 protein. The sample holds around 700,000 distinct CDR3 sequences, approximately 36% seen once. Sequencing was carried out using blood. The receptors were sampled from a woman between 35 and 50 years old with Graves' hyperthyroidism. Both conserved end residues are trimmed from each CDR3. The order of the fields is V gene, CDR3 protein.

v_gene: TRBV10-3
CDR3aa: AIRKGSSGNTIY

v_gene: TRBV7-9
CDR3aa: ASSAGHVNEKLF

v_gene: TRBV20-1
CDR3aa: SARAPGPGQAGNTIY

v_gene: TRBV7-9
CDR3aa: ASSLVGGSAEQY

v_gene: TRBV12-3/TRBV12-4
CDR3aa: ASSLALNLGGKNTEAF

v_gene: TRBV2
CDR3aa: ASSTGTPGEYEQY

v_gene: TRBV5-5
CDR3aa: ASSSRAWGYT

v_gene: TRBV6-6
CDR3aa: ASSDPTGEMNTEAF

v_gene: TRBV19
CDR3aa: ASNPTAGYTEAF

v_gene: TRBV5-6
CDR3aa: ASSLDSFSGNTIY